Below, one T cell receptor (beta chain) is given with its context. Antigen unknown. Indicated treatment: approximately 18 received Ad26.COV2.S at low or high dose, single or two shots; 5 received placebo; per-sample allocation not given. At day 63 after the first vaccine or placebo injection, samples were drawn. This vaccine is an Ad26 vector that expresses the Wuhan-strain SARS-CoV-2 spike. The data stem from a study of Ad26.COV2.S vaccination and SARS-CoV-2 variants. Overall study context: Each vaccinee took Ad26.COV2.S intramuscularly, once or twice 56 days apart.

The CDR3 totals 17 residues. Germline-derived CDR1 and CDR2 are MDHEN and SYDVKM. The V segment lost 5 bases and the J segment 0 bases; nucleotides outside the gene matches: 10. Whole-study findings and limits: Reportedly, after vaccination the spike-specific CD8+ and CD4+ T cell responses displayed substantial breadth.

Sequencing was performed with immunoSEQ multiplex PCR; in TCRdb, only in-frame clones are kept and a portion is missing. The data contain more than 300,000 clones, around nine tenths of them singletons. This rearrangement joins TRBV28 to TRBJ2-1; TRBD1 matches at 7 bases. The sequence derives from a person aged 18-65 years who received the Ad26.COV2.S COVID-19 vaccine or a placebo. The sequenced sample was peripheral blood, obtained in a trial of Ad26.COV2.S vaccine versus placebo. DNA of the CDR3: TGTGCCAGCAGTGCCTCCTCCGGGACAGACTCCTACAATGAGCAGTTCTTC. Translated: CASSASSGTDSYNEQFF. The full variable domain, its missing parts supplied by reference TRBV28 and TRBJ2-1, is DVKVTQSSRYLVKRTGEKVFLECVQDMDHENMFWYRQDPGLGLRLIYFSYDVKMKEKGDIPEGYSVSREKKERFSLILESASTNQTSMYLCASSASSGTDSYNEQFFGPGTRLTVL.